The 15 T cell receptor beta chains listed next were all sequenced from one sample in a study of blood T cell repertoires in COVID-19. This table comes from immunoSEQ multiplex PCR, and its TCRdb copy is limited to in-frame clones, with some not included. The table records 150,000 or so clones, more than 75% of them present only once. The sample comprised PBMCs or T cells enriched from blood (not recorded which). These receptors came from a woman under 40 with acute COVID-19.

This chain joins TRBV6-1 and TRBJ2-1; 12 nucleotides match TRBD2. V trimming: 2 bases; J trimming: 7 bases; junction bases outside the gene matches: 3. CDR1 is MNHNS, CDR2 SASEGT, per germline. The CDR3 length is 15 residues. CDR3 in amino acids: CASSEWGTSGNEQFF. The CDR3 nucleotides read TGTGCCAGCAGTGAATGGGGGACTAGCGGGAATGAGCAGTTCTTC.

V gene TRBV28 combines with J gene TRBJ1-1; D is unclear. Germline V CDR1 and CDR2: MDHEN, SYDVKM. The V end was cut by 6 bases, the J end by 3 bases, with 8 bases between. The CDR3 runs to 12 residues. The DNA for the CDR3 is TGTGCCAGCAGGCGGTGGGACACTGAAGCTTTCTTT. This gives the protein CASRRWDTEAFF. Full variable domain (missing parts from reference TRBV28 and TRBJ1-1): DVKVTQSSRYLVKRTGEKVFLECVQDMDHENMFWYRQDPGLGLRLIYFSYDVKMKEKGDIPEGYSVSREKKERFSLILESASTNQTSMYLCASRRWDTEAFFGQGTRLTVV.

This chain connects TRBV19 to TRBJ1-1, with 8 bases fitting TRBD1. CDR1 and CDR2 (germline): LNHDA, SQIVND (reference sequence). This CDR3 comprises 14 residues. J lost 5 bases, V lost 3 bases, and 5 bases had no gene match. The CDR3 DNA sequence: TGTGCCAGTAGTATCCAGGGGGCGAGGACTGAAGCTTTCTTT. The encoded protein is CASSIQGARTEAFF. The variable domain in full, with the rest retrieved from reference TRBV19 and TRBJ1-1, is DGGITQSPKYLFRKEGQNVTLSCEQNLNHDAMYWYRQDPGQGLRLIYYSQIVNDFQKGDIAEGYSVSREKKESFPLTVTSAQKNPTAFYLCASSIQGARTEAFFGQGTRLTVV.

The rearrangement uses TRBV28 and TRBJ1-3, with a possible D match to TRBD1 (6 bases). Germline V gene data show CDR1 as MDHEN and CDR2 as SYDVKM. The CDR3 is 17 amino acids. V was clipped by 5 bases and J by 0 bases, with 17 bases between them. This chain's CDR3 is CASSPPGQPYSGNTIYF. The CDR3 DNA follows: TGTGCCAGCAGTCCCCCCGGACAGCCTTACTCTGGAAACACCATATATTTT.

The rearrangement links TRBV18 to TRBJ1-2; D possibly corresponds to TRBD1 (5 bases). Germline assignment: CDR1 KGHSH and CDR2 LQKENI. This CDR3 spans 14 amino acids. The germline V and J ends were trimmed by 1 base and 4 bases, with 10 bases remaining between them. The CDR3 sequence is CASSPQTDTYGYTF. The CDR3 coding sequence is TGTGCCAGCTCACCACAGACAGACACCTATGGCTACACCTTC.

This rearrangement joins TRBV7-4 to TRBJ1-5; D not certain. Germline CDR1 SGHVT, CDR2 SQSDAQ. The V end lost 6 bases, the J end lost 0 bases, and 15 bases lay between the germline ends. The CDR3 totals 16 residues. CDR3 in amino acids: CASRPLGNVSNQPQHF. The CDR3 bases are TGTGCCAGCAGACCCCTCGGGAATGTTAGCAATCAGCCCCAGCATTTT.

The V and J genes are TRBV3-1 (or the pseudogene TRBV3-2) and TRBJ2-5; TRBD2 might be the D (5 bases). This CDR3 is built from 12 residues. CDR1 is LGHDT, CDR2 YNNKEL, per germline (reference sequence). Deletions cut 0 bases from V and 7 bases from J, with 6 bases between. This CDR3 reads CASSQDRGTQYF. The CDR3 region has the DNA TGTGCCAGCAGCCAAGATCGGGGGACCCAGTACTTC.

This clone was seen only once. CDR3 bases: TGTGCCAGCAGCTTTGGGACAACTAGCACAGATACGCAGTATTTT. This translates into CASSFGTTSTDTQYF. The V and J genes are TRBV5-6 and TRBJ2-3, with a weak D call TRBD1 (6 bases). This CDR3 region has 15 residues. Trimming took 2 bases from V and 0 from J, leaving 10 bases between them. Germline loops: CDR1 SGHDT, CDR2 YYEEEE.

The chain links TRBV3-1 (or the pseudogene TRBV3-2) to TRBJ2-5, with 12 bases identical to TRBD2. Germline CDR1 reads LGHDT; CDR2 reads YNNKEL (reference sequence). The CDR3 loop spans 17 amino acids. Losses at the gene ends were 4 bases for V and 4 bases for J; bases not matched to a gene: 10. This CDR3 is CASSLVASGRGGETQYF. CDR3 bases: TGTGCCAGCAGCCTAGTGGCTAGCGGGAGGGGCGGAGAGACCCAGTACTTC.

This clone has just one count. The genes are TRBV6-6 and TRBJ1-2; no firm D call. V lost 4 bases, J lost 8 bases, and 17 bases lay in between. Germline assignment: CDR1 MNHNY and CDR2 SVGAGI (reference sequence). This CDR3 region has 14 residues. This CDR3 is CASSSNTNSRGYTF. The DNA of the CDR3 is TGTGCCAGCAGTTCCAACACCAACTCGAGGGGCTACACCTTC.

The V gene is TRBV10-3, the J gene TRBJ2-1, with 10 nucleotides matching TRBD1. This CDR3 has 17 residues. CDR1 and CDR2 (germline): ENHRY, SYGVKD. With 4 bases clipped from V and 6 bases from J, the junction kept 12 bases outside the gene matches. As DNA, the CDR3 is TGTGCCATCAGTGGGGGGGAGGGGACAGGGGCCTTCAATGAGCAGTTCTTC. Residues: CAISGGEGTGAFNEQFF.

This chain links TRBV18 with TRBJ1-1, with D tentatively TRBD1 (6 bases). This CDR3 region has 14 residues. CDR1 is KGHSH and CDR2 is LQKENI in the germline V gene. Trimming stripped 4 bases from V and 3 bases from J, with 12 bases between. The CDR3 region is CASSRTYRDTEAFF. CDR3 coding DNA: TGTGCCAGCTCACGGACCTACAGGGACACTGAAGCTTTCTTT.

The chain has TRBV28 and TRBJ1-5, with D tentatively TRBD1 (5 bases). Trimming removed 2 bases from V and 2 bases from J, with 7 bases in between. Germline-derived CDR1 and CDR2 are MDHEN and SYDVKM. The CDR3 sequence is 14 residues long. CDR3 nucleotides: TGTGCCAGCAGTTTAGCCAGGGGCAATCAGCCCCAGCATTTT. It encodes CASSLARGNQPQHF. The whole variable domain, remainder taken from reference TRBV28 and TRBJ1-5, is DVKVTQSSRYLVKRTGEKVFLECVQDMDHENMFWYRQDPGLGLRLIYFSYDVKMKEKGDIPEGYSVSREKKERFSLILESASTNQTSMYLCASSLARGNQPQHFGDGTRLSIL.

This rearrangement joins TRBV21-1 to TRBJ2-7; the D segment call TRBD1 is taken from the table without a DNA check. TRBV21-1 is designated a pseudogene. The CDR3 length is 19 residues. CDR3 region: CASSKPSLKCAGEWYEQYF. The DNA for the CDR3 is TGTGCCAGCAGCAAACCCTCTCTGAAATGCGCAGGGGAATGGTACGAGCAGTACTTC.

The V and J genes are TRBV2 and TRBJ1-1, with D possibly being TRBD1 (5 bases). The germline gives CDR1 SNHLY, CDR2 FYNNEI. V shed 4 bases and J shed 1 base, with 13 bases lying between them. The CDR3 consists of 15 residues. This CDR3 reads CASSVLGTSNTEAFF. CDR3 DNA: TGTGCCAGCAGTGTTTTAGGGACTTCGAACACTGAAGCTTTCTTT.